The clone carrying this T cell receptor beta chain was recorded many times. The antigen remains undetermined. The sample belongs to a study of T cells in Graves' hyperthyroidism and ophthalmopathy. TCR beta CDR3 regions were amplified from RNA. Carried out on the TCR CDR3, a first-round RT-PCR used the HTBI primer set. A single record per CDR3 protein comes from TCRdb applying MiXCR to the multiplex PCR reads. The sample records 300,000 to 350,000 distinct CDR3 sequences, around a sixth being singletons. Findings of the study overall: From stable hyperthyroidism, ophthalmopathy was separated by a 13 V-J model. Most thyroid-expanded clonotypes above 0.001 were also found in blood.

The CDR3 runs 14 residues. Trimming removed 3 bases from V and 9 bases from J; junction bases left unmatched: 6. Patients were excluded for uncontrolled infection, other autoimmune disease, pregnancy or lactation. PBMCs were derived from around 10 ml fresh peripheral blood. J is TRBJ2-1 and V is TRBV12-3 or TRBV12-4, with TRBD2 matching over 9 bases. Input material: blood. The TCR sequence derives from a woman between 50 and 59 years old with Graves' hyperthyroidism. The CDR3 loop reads CASSLLAGAIEQFF. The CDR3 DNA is TGTGCCAGCAGTTTGTTAGCGGGAGCCATTGAGCAGTTCTTC.